This T cell receptor (beta chain) was obtained from a study of OX40 agonist ivuxolimab in advanced cancers. Study conclusions and caveats: The work left the antigen specificity of expanded peripheral T cells undetermined.

A word on this clone: Its antigen is not identified.

Trimming removed 7 bases from V and 3 bases from J, with 6 bases in between. The CDR3 totals 12 residues. Germline lookup yields CDR1 PRHDT and CDR2 FYEKMQ (reference sequence). TCRdb's copy holds only in-frame clones and misses some; the assay was immunoSEQ multiplex PCR. The sample carries several thousand clones, just under 75% recorded once. The receptor was isolated from an adult with an advanced solid tumor such as melanoma, head and neck, liver or kidney cancer. The chain carries TRBV13 and TRBJ2-2; a weak D match, TRBD2 (5 bases). Sample: CD4+ or CD8+ T cells sorted from blood, taken in a trial of the OX40 agonist ivuxolimab. CDR3 sequence: CASKEDTGELFF. The CDR3 region has the DNA TGTGCCAGCAAGGAGGACACCGGGGAGCTGTTTTTT.